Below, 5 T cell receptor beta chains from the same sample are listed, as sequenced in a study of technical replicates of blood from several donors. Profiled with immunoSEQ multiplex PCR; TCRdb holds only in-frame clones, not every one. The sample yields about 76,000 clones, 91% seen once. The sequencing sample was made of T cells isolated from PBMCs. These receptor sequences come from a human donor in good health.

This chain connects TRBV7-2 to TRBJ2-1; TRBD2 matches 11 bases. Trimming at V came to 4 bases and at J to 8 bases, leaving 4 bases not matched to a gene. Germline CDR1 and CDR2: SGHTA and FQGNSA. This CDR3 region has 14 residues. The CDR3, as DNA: TGTGCCAGCAGCTGGGGACTAGCGGAGGATGAGCAGTTCTTC. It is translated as CASSWGLAEDEQFF.

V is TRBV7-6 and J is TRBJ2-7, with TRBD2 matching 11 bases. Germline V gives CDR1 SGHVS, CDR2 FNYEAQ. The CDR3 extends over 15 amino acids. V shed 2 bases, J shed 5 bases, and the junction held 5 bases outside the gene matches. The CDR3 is CASSLTSGSLHEQYF. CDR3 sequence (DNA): TGTGCCAGCAGCTTAACTAGCGGGAGTCTGCACGAGCAGTACTTC. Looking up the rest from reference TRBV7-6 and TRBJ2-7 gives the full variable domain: GAGVSQSPRYKVTKRGQDVALRCDPISGHVSLYWYRQALGQGPEFLTYFNYEAQQDKSGLPNDRFSAERPEGSISTLTIQRTEQRDSAMYRCASSLTSGSLHEQYFGPGTRLTVT.

The CDR3 protein is CASSQVLGETQYF. The CDR3 nucleotides are TGCGCCAGCAGCCAAGTACTCGGAGAGACCCAGTACTTC. The J gene is TRBJ2-5, the V gene TRBV4-1; no definite D call. Germline V lookup: CDR1 MGHRA, CDR2 YSYEKL. The V gene lost 1 base and the J gene lost 4 bases, with 7 bases spanning the gap. The CDR3 contains 13 residues.

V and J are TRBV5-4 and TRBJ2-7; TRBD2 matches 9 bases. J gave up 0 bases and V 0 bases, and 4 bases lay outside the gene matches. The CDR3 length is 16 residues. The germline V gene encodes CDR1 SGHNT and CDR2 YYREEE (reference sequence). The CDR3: CASSLGGGGASYEQYF. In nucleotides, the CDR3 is TGTGCCAGCAGCTTGGGTGGCGGGGGGGCCTCCTACGAGCAGTACTTC.

CDR3: CASSSASVSTDTQYF. The CDR3 DNA follows: TGTGCCAGTAGTTCCGCTAGCGTCAGCACAGATACGCAGTATTTT. The chain links TRBV19 to TRBJ2-3; weak D call: TRBD2 (6 bases). The V and J ends lost 5 bases and 0 bases respectively, with 12 bases between them. The CDR3 runs 15 residues. Per germline, CDR1 LNHDA and CDR2 SQIVND (reference sequence).